This entry lists 3 T cell receptor beta chains sequenced from one sample in a study of blood T cell repertoires in COVID-19. Here immunoSEQ multiplex PCR was the method, and the copy in TCRdb shows in-frame clones only, minus some. The sample has 150,000 to 250,000 clones, around 79% seen once. Sequencing was performed on peripheral blood. These receptors came from a woman aged 40 to 49 with COVID-19, enrolled during active disease.

This sequence joins TRBV4-1 and TRBJ2-3; D possibly corresponds to TRBD2 (5 bases). CDR1 MGHRA and CDR2 YSYEKL come from the germline V gene. The CDR3 covers 15 residues. The V end was cut by 4 bases, the J end by 7 bases, with 18 bases between. CDR3: CASSLASGDQNTQYF. Written as DNA, the CDR3 is TGCGCCAGCAGCCTCGCGAGCGGAGACCAGAATACGCAGTATTTT.

As concerns this clone: The sample carries other DNA sequences with the same CDR3. The chain links TRBV19 to TRBJ1-2; D possibly corresponds to TRBD1 (6 bases). Germline CDR1 reads LNHDA; CDR2 reads SQIVND (reference sequence). CDR3 length: 15 residues. Trimming removed 3 bases from V and 0 bases from J, with 11 bases in between. The CDR3 loop reads CASSISRTANYGYTF. The DNA of the CDR3 is TGTGCCAGTAGTATTTCCAGGACAGCTAACTATGGCTACACCTTC.

The chain joins TRBV9 to TRBJ2-3; tentatively, D is TRBD2 (6 bases). The CDR3 runs to 16 residues. The ends were cut back, 1 base at V and 2 bases at J, with 14 bases in the middle. Per the germline V gene, CDR1 is SGDLS and CDR2 is YYNGEE. The CDR3 coding sequence is TGTGCCAGCAGCGTACGGAGTAGCGGTTTCACAGATACGCAGTATTTT. It encodes CASSVRSSGFTDTQYF.